This TCR beta chain was retrieved from a study of blood T cell repertoires in COVID-19. The CDR3 runs 15 residues. Germline V gene data show CDR1 as MDHEN and CDR2 as SYDVKM. J gave up 4 bases and V 6 bases, and 8 bases lay outside the gene matches. Per the original data handling: Estimated nucleated cell counts came from reference gene primer amplification. Some clones are missing from TCRdb's copy, which holds only in-frame ones; the method was immunoSEQ multiplex PCR. Clone size and the V and J calls come from that table; the DNA yielded D and trimming. The sample yields under 300,000 clones, just over 85% seen once.

Input material: peripheral blood. This chain joins TRBV28 and TRBJ2-7, with 11 positions matching TRBD1. The source is a woman in her twenties or thirties with active or convalescent COVID-19. The CDR3 region has the DNA TGTGCCAGCAGAGACGGGACAGGGGGTGCGTACGAGCAGTACTTC. Its translation is CASRDGTGGAYEQYF. The variable domain in full, completed from reference TRBV28 and TRBJ2-7, reads DVKVTQSSRYLVKRTGEKVFLECVQDMDHENMFWYRQDPGLGLRLIYFSYDVKMKEKGDIPEGYSVSREKKERFSLILESASTNQTSMYLCASRDGTGGAYEQYFGPGTRLTVT.